This TCR beta chain was recovered during a study of control samples from healthy donors and cancer patients (dated by TCRdb to between 2020 and 2021). CDR1 and CDR2, per the germline V gene, are SGDLS and YYNGEE. V lost 3 bases and J lost 2 bases, and the count of bases not matched to a germline gene is 6. The CDR3 starts with the cysteine, ends with the phenylalanine, and has 15 residues. The DNA shown is the 45-base CDR3, in frame from base 1. Libraries came from the immunoSEQ multiplex PCR assay. Not all clones reach the TCRdb copy of this immuneACCESS table, which keeps in-frame sequences only. Checked studies attribute under half of the gap to unresolved V genes and leave the rest unexplained. The sample table lists some 130,000 clones, 92% of them with a count of one. The ten most abundant clones make up 4.5% to 7% of the sample. Turning to this clone: The antigen it binds to is not known. Base qualities are missing; no much larger clone stands one base away.

The receptor was derived from a man younger than 30 in good health. The receptor chain draws on TRBV9 and TRBJ2-3, with 7 bases matching TRBD1. The sequencing input was blood. This receptor has the CDR3 CASSGTGTVTDTQYF. The nucleotide sequence is TGTGCCAGCAGCGGGACCGGGACAGTCACAGATACGCAGTATTTT.